A single sample is the source of the 25 T cell receptor beta chains below, sequenced in a study of Graves' ophthalmopathy and Graves' hyperthyroidism. Beta-chain TCR CDR3 regions were amplified from RNA transcripts. HTBI primers served in a first-round RT-PCR, which a second-round multiplex PCR followed. TCRdb reprocessed the multiplex PCR reads via MiXCR and lists one record per CDR3 protein. This sample carries 300,000 to 500,000 distinct CDR3 sequences, less than 20% of them seen once, and the ten largest clones take 5.5% to 8%. Sequenced material: peripheral blood. These receptors were taken from a woman under 30 with stable Graves' hyperthyroidism.

Ten or more counts support this clonotype. This chain connects TRBV6-1 to TRBJ1-2, with D maybe TRBD1 (6 bases). Trimming shortened V by 7 bases and J by 6 bases, and 12 bases separated the two germline ends. CDR1 is MNHNS and CDR2 is SASEGT in the germline V gene. The CDR3 length is 12 residues. CDR3 amino acids: CASKGGPDGYTF. In DNA form, the CDR3 reads TGTGCCAGCAAGGGGGGGCCGGATGGCTACACCTTC.

This clonotype was picked up many times. The rearrangement joins TRBV6-1 to TRBJ2-7; possible D gene TRBD1, 6 bases. Germline-derived CDR1 and CDR2 are MNHNS and SASEGT. The germline V and J ends were trimmed by 5 bases and 6 bases, with 17 bases remaining between them. This CDR3 is built from 14 residues. In DNA form, the CDR3 reads TGTGCCAGCAGTCCACCTCAGGGGTTCGGCGAGCAGTACTTC. As protein: CASSPPQGFGEQYF.

This clonotype was observed at least ten times. The gene calls are TRBV20-1 and TRBJ2-7, with TRBD1 matching over 7 bases. CDR3 length: 14 amino acids. Germline CDR1 and CDR2: DFQATT and SNEGSKA (reference sequence). The junction had 5 bases not matched to a gene; V was cut back by 1 base and J by 2 bases. The CDR3 loop is CSARALRGPYEQYF. The CDR3 DNA follows: TGCAGTGCTAGAGCTCTAAGGGGGCCCTACGAGCAGTACTTC.

Concerning this clonotype itself: Here the CDR3 omits its conserved ending phenylalanine or tryptophan, so a read error is the likely source. The J gene is TRBJ1-2, the V gene TRBV6-2 or TRBV6-3; 8 bases are a match to TRBD1. CDR1 and CDR2 from the germline V gene are MNHEY and SVGEGT. The junction had 9 bases not matched to a gene; V was cut back by 4 bases and J by 5 bases. This CDR3 has 15 residues. The CDR3 reads CASSFGQGARYGYTY. CDR3 nucleotide sequence: TGTGCCAGCAGTTTCGGTCAGGGGGCGCGGTATGGCTACACCTAC.

This clonotype was recorded a few times. The chain recombines TRBV28 with TRBJ2-6, with no clear D. Trimming removed 5 bases at V and 1 base at J, with 6 bases between. Germline CDR1 is MDHEN and CDR2 is SYDVKM. The CDR3 length is 14 residues. The CDR3 nucleotides are TGTGCCAGCAGTGGGGTTTCTGGGGCCAACGTCCTGACTTTC. The encoded protein is CASSGVSGANVLTF.

This clonotype was recorded at least ten times. J is TRBJ1-1 and V is TRBV11-1, with 9 bases that match TRBD1. The CDR3 consists of 16 residues. The J segment lost 7 bases and the V segment lost 5 bases, leaving 14 bases of the junction unmatched. Germline CDR1 and CDR2: SGHAT and FQDESV (reference sequence). The CDR3 protein is CASSPPGGTGQNEAFF. In nucleotides, the CDR3 is TGTGCCAGCAGCCCCCCCGGCGGGACAGGGCAAAATGAAGCTTTCTTT.

This chain uses TRBV4-2 with TRBJ1-1; D call uncertain. This CDR3 is built from 15 residues. CDR1 is LGHNA, CDR2 YNFKEQ, per germline. Trimming cost V 0 bases and J 5 bases, with 13 bases left between them. The CDR3 nucleotides are TGTGCCAGCAGCCAAGACCAGCGGGTTTGGACTGAAGCTTTCTTT. The encoded protein is CASSQDQRVWTEAFF.

This clonotype has only a few counts. An end of the junction does not agree with germline; a read error may underlie this. The V and J genes are TRBV29-1 and TRBJ2-1, with TRBD2 identical over 10 bases. The CDR3 sequence is 15 residues long. The germline gives CDR1 SQVTM, CDR2 ANQGSEA. The CDR3 sequence is CSVVTRLAGYNEKFF. The CDR3 DNA is TGCAGCGTTGTTACGAGACTAGCGGGTTACAATGAGAAGTTCTTC.

This clonotype was counted ten times or more. This chain links TRBV6-5 with TRBJ1-3, with D uncertain. CDR1 MNHEY and CDR2 SVGAGI come from the germline V gene. There are 16 residues in the CDR3. Trimming cost V 4 bases and J 1 base, with 14 bases left between them. CDR3 sequence (DNA): TGTGCCAGCAGTTCCTTATCAGCGTCATCTGGAAACACCATATATTTT. This sequence encodes CASSSLSASSGNTIYF.

This clonotype occurred a few times. CDR3 bases: TGTGCCAGCAGCCAAGTACCGGACACTGAAGCTTTCTTT. Translating gives CASSQVPDTEAFF. This sequence joins TRBV3-1 and TRBJ1-1, with D unclear. Germline CDR1 LGHDT, CDR2 YNNKEL (reference sequence). With 1 base removed from V and 3 bases from J, the gap between germline ends came to 6 bases. CDR3 length: 13 amino acids.

This clonotype was recorded at least ten times. The chain has TRBV12-3 or TRBV12-4 and TRBJ1-2; a possible D gene is TRBD1 (6 bases). V was cut by 3 bases and J by 4 bases, with 12 bases left in between. There are 14 residues in the CDR3. The CDR3 region is CASSLSGGGYGYTF. The CDR3, as DNA: TGTGCCAGCAGTTTGTCGGGAGGGGGCTATGGCTACACCTTC.

In its sample, this clonotype was seen many times. The genes are TRBV7-8 and TRBJ1-6, with 9 bases matching TRBD1. The CDR3 is made up of 15 amino acids. Germline trimming cut 3 bases from V and 7 bases from J; bases unmatched to any gene: 4. Germline values: CDR1 SGHVS, CDR2 FQNEAQ. In DNA, the CDR3 is TGTGCCAGCAGCTTCGCCGGGACAGGGAATTCACCCCTCCACTTT. Encoded protein: CASSFAGTGNSPLHF.

The CDR3 DNA reads TGTGCCAGTACCTTTTTGGACAGACGGAACACCGGGGAGCTGTTTTTT. It is translated as CASTFLDRRNTGELFF. The V call is TRBV19, the J call TRBJ2-2; D might be TRBD1 (6 bases). Per germline, CDR1 LNHDA and CDR2 SQIVND (reference sequence). The V end lost 7 bases, the J end lost 1 base, and 16 bases lay between the germline ends. This CDR3 spans 16 amino acids.

This clonotype was detected many times. The chain combines TRBV2 with TRBJ1-2, with D unclear. Deletions cut 7 bases from V and 4 bases from J, with 13 bases between. This CDR3 comprises 13 residues. The germline CDR1 and CDR2 sequences are SNHLY and FYNNEI. In DNA, the CDR3 is TGTGCCAGCATTCCAAGGGAGGGCTATGGCTACACCTTC. Translated: CASIPREGYGYTF.

This clonotype was counted ten times or more. CDR3 protein: CASSSLTLDREYTEAFF. As DNA, the CDR3 is TGTGCCAGCAGTTCTTTAACCCTGGACAGGGAATACACTGAAGCTTTCTTT. The chain links TRBV6-5 to TRBJ1-1; 8 bases agree with TRBD1. Germline V gene sequence: CDR1 MNHEY, CDR2 SVGAGI. The V segment lost 4 bases and the J segment 3 bases; nucleotides outside the gene matches: 13. CDR3 length: 17 residues.

This clonotype was seen at least ten times. The chain recombines TRBV27 with TRBJ1-5; D might be TRBD1 (5 bases). Trimming left V 5 bases short and J 1 base short, with 9 bases between. The V gene's germline CDR1 is MNHEY and CDR2 SMNVEV (reference sequence). The CDR3 loop spans 14 amino acids. The CDR3 DNA reads as TGTGCCAGCAGTCACCGGGACAGCAATCAGCCCCAGCATTTT. It yields the protein CASSHRDSNQPQHF.

This clonotype was seen repeatedly, ten times or more. V is TRBV12-3 or TRBV12-4 and J is TRBJ2-4; TRBD1 or TRBD2 may be the D gene (5 bases each). This CDR3 spans 14 amino acids. The V end lost 4 bases, the J end lost 7 bases, and 14 bases lay between the germline ends. The CDR3 region is CASSYSGRGNIQYF. For the CDR3, the DNA is TGTGCCAGCAGTTACTCGGGACGCGGGAACATTCAGTACTTC.

Of note for this clonotype: This could be a read error, since a much larger clone is one nucleotide away. The CDR3 carries no conserved terminal phenylalanine or tryptophan, so it likely arises from a read error. The V and J genes are TRBV9 and TRBJ1-1; 10 bases map to TRBD1. V lost 0 bases and J lost 4; bases outside the gene matches: 3. In germline, CDR1 is SGDLS, CDR2 YYNGEE. This CDR3 is built from 15 residues. The CDR3, as DNA: TGTGCCAGCAGCGTAGAGGGGACAGGGGTCACTGAAGCTTTCCTT. Translating it yields CASSVEGTGVTEAFL.

In this sample, this clonotype turned up many times. The chain has TRBV6-1 and TRBJ1-1, with TRBD1 matching over 8 bases. V lost 1 base to trimming and J lost 5 bases; unmatched junction nucleotides: 12. This CDR3 is 17 amino acids long. Germline-derived CDR1 and CDR2 are MNHNS and SASEGT. The CDR3 region is CASSEGGGQGLRTEAFF. The CDR3 region has the DNA TGTGCCAGCAGTGAAGGAGGCGGACAGGGATTGAGGACTGAAGCTTTCTTT.

This clonotype was seen at least ten times. The gene calls are TRBV12-3 or TRBV12-4 and TRBJ2-2; possible D gene TRBD2, 5 bases. There are 14 residues in the CDR3. V dropped 10 bases and J dropped 2 bases, with 14 bases sitting between them. The CDR3 bases are TGTGCCACCTCCAAGGACTTTAACACCGGGGAGCTGTTTTTT. It codes for CATSKDFNTGELFF.

Many counts were recorded for this clonotype. The chain recombines TRBV15 with TRBJ2-7, with no clear D. Germline CDR1 and CDR2: LNHNV and YYDKDF (reference sequence). V lost 0 bases and J lost 5, with 14 bases in between. The CDR3 spans 15 residues. CDR3 amino acids: CATSRDRKGVDEQYF. The CDR3, as DNA: TGTGCCACCAGCAGAGATCGGAAGGGTGTTGACGAGCAGTACTTC.

There are many counts of this clonotype. In nucleotides, the CDR3 is TGTGCCAGCAGCTCTAGGACGCCAGAGACCCAGTACTTC. As protein: CASSSRTPETQYF. The gene calls are TRBV11-2 and TRBJ2-5; D remains ambiguous. This CDR3 is 13 amino acids long. The ends were cut back, 4 bases at V and 4 bases at J, with 10 bases in the middle. Germline V gives CDR1 SGHAT, CDR2 FQNNGV. Using reference TRBV11-2 and TRBJ2-5 for the parts outside the CDR3, the full variable domain is EAGVAQSPRYKIIEKRQSVAFWCNPISGHATLYWYQQILGQGPKLLIQFQNNGVVDDSQLPKDRFSAERLKGVDSTLKIQPAKLEDSAVYLCASSSRTPETQYFGPGTRLLVL.

This clonotype turned up a few times. This chain links TRBV4-1 with TRBJ2-5; no clear D. The V gene's germline CDR1 is MGHRA and CDR2 YSYEKL. Trimming removed 8 bases at V and 2 bases at J, with 12 bases between. The CDR3 is 13 amino acids. The CDR3 spells CASRKTAQETQYF. DNA of the CDR3: TGCGCCAGCCGAAAGACTGCTCAAGAGACCCAGTACTTC.

This clonotype was seen repeatedly, ten times or more. This rearrangement joins TRBV2 to TRBJ1-1; no clear D gene. This CDR3 region has 13 residues. In germline, CDR1 is SNHLY, CDR2 FYNNEI. V was trimmed by 1 base and J by 4 bases, leaving 7 bases between them. The CDR3 region has the DNA TGTGCCAGCAGTGAAGGACTGGGCACTGAAGCTTTCTTT. As protein: CASSEGLGTEAFF.

This clonotype was picked up many times. The gene calls are TRBV7-8 and TRBJ1-5, with a tentative D call TRBD1 (6 bases). Trimming shortened V by 5 bases and J by 6 bases, and 17 bases separated the two germline ends. CDR1 is SGHVS, CDR2 FQNEAQ, per germline. CDR3 length: 15 amino acids. CDR3 amino acids: CASSLQGLVGQPQHF. The CDR3 DNA follows: TGTGCCAGCAGCCTTCAGGGGTTGGTAGGTCAGCCCCAGCATTTT. The variable domain in full, with the rest retrieved from reference TRBV7-8 and TRBJ1-5, is GAGVSQSPRYKVAKRGQDVALRCDPISGHVSLFWYQQALGQGPEFLTYFQNEAQLDKSGLPSDRFFAERPEGSVSTLKIQRTQQEDSAVYLCASSLQGLVGQPQHFGDGTRLSIL.